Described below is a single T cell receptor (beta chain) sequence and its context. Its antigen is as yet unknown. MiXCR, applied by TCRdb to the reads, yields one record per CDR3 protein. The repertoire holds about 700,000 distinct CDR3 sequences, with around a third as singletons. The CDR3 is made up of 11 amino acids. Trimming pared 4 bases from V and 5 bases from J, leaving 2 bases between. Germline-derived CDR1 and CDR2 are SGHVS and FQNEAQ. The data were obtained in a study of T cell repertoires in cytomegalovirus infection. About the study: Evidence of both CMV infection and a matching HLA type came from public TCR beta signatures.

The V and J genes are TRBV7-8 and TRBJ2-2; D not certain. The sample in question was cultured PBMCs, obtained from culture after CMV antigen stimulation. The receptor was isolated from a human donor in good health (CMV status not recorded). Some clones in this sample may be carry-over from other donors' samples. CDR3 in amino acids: CASSWTGELFF. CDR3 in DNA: TGTGCCAGCAGCTGGACCGGGGAGCTGTTTTTT.